This TCR beta chain was identified during a study of blood T cell repertoires in COVID-19. Study in general: Acute and convalescent COVID-19 samples came from the United States, Italy and Spain.

This clone was detected only once. As handled by the study authors: Amplification of reference gene primers provided the estimated nucleated cell counts. Clones were sequenced by immunoSEQ multiplex PCR, and TCRdb holds only the in-frame ones, with some missing. V and J calls and clone size are given by that table; D and trimming were obtained from the DNA. The repertoire includes 70,000 to 90,000 clones, 70% to 90% of them detected once, and 5.5% to 7% sits in the top ten. The germline V and J ends were trimmed by 5 bases and 0 bases, with 14 bases remaining between them. The CDR3 has 15 amino acids. Germline lookup yields CDR1 MNHEY and CDR2 SMNVEV (reference sequence).

The sequenced sample consisted of peripheral blood. V usage is TRBV27 and J usage is TRBJ2-7; tentative D call: TRBD1 (5 bases). The receptor was derived from a man older than 75 with COVID-19, enrolled during active disease. In DNA, the CDR3 is TGTGCCAGCAGTCGCGGACAATCACTCTCCTACGAGCAGTACTTC. This translates into CASSRGQSLSYEQYF.